The present TCR beta chain was sequenced within a study of cytomegalovirus exposure and HLA in healthy donors. This CDR3 is 16 amino acids long. Trimming removed 0 bases at V and 2 bases at J, with 12 bases between. Germline V CDR1 and CDR2: SGHNT, YYREEE (reference sequence). In its sample, this clone was seen a few times. Vbeta (60) and Jbeta (13) primers were used in the PCR. The assay was immunoSEQ multiplex PCR, and TCRdb's table has in-frame clones only and misses some. This table has 90,000 to 110,000 clones, 60% to 85% appearing once. The sample consisted of PBMCs. The receptor was isolated from a man aged 40-55 years in good health and CMV-seronegative. The chain uses TRBV5-4 and TRBJ1-3, with no clear D. CDR3 protein: CASSLDSRNTGNTIYF. For the CDR3, the DNA is TGTGCCAGCAGCTTGGACAGTCGGAATACTGGAAACACCATATATTTT. Together with reference TRBV5-4 and TRBJ1-3, the CDR3 gives the full variable domain: ETGVTQSPTHLIKTRGQQVTLRCSSQSGHNTVSWYQQALGQGPQFIFQYYREEENGRGNFPPRFSGLQFPNYSSELNVNALELDDSALYLCASSLDSRNTGNTIYFGEGSWLTVV.